The subject of this entry is one TCR beta chain. This clone was counted a single time. Which antigen it targets is not known. Base qualities are not at hand, and no much larger clone is one base apart. TCRbeta CDR3 regions were amplified from genomic DNA using the immunoSEQ Assay, a bias-controlled multiplex PCR. The paper's data handling went like this. The number of nucleated cells in each sample was estimated by amplification of reference gene primers within the assay. To quantify the absolute abundance of each unique TCRbeta CDR3 rearrangement, sequence reads were collapsed and filtered. For each sample, productive Simpson clonality was calculated by taking the square root of Simpson's diversity index across productive rearrangements. Entries here come from immuneACCESS through TCRdb and include only in-frame sequences with V and J called. Some clones fail to appear in such tables; in the studies checked, an unresolved V gene covers under half of the shortfall, and the cause of the remainder is unknown. V, J and clone size reflect that table, while D and trimming were determined from the DNA. The sample table lists about 25,000 clones, about 76% of them with a count of one. About 6% of the sample goes to the ten largest clones.

Each collaborating institution followed its own protocols to collect whole blood in K2EDTA tubes. Collaborator samples were shipped for TCRbeta analysis as frozen whole blood, isolated PBMCs, or DNA extracted from either sample type. This entry belongs to a study of blood T cell repertoires in COVID-19 (dated by TCRdb to the early 2020s). At the level of the whole study: Collaborator samples came from the United States, Italy and Spain and covered acute and convalescent phases of COVID-19. The prospective study material was composed of cDNA or gDNA derived from T cells, B-cell-depleted T cells, or PBMCs. Deeply sampled blood TCRbeta repertoires from subjects exposed to, actively infected with, or recovered from COVID-19 were included in the dataset. A freely available public database, intended as a resource for researchers studying the immune response to SARS-CoV-2, is where the repertoires were released. Samples were obtained from the ongoing ImmuneRACE study (first 160 participants) and from 1,200 or so subjects provided by 6 global collaborators. A de-identified subject ID, COVID-19 status, age in years and sex were almost always included in the sample metadata. HLA class I and class II types, where available, came from metadata supplied by the sample provider rather than from assay-based typing. Beyond this particular receptor, the publication reports: Clinical and demographic metadata were provided uncurated, with the amount varying by source and participant.

The germline V gene specifies SGHTA as CDR1 and FQGTGA as CDR2. The junction shows trimming of 3 bases on V and 6 bases on J, plus 10 bases between the germline ends. The CDR3 starts with the cysteine, ends with the phenylalanine, and has 13 residues. The entry retains the CDR3 DNA only, 39 bases that are in frame from base 1. Sequencing was done on a sample of peripheral blood. The chain is assembled from TRBV7-3 and TRBJ2-3; there is no confident call for the D gene. The TCR sequence derives from a man in his 70s with acute or convalescent COVID-19. The DNA sequence is TGTGCCAGCAGCTTTTATGCGCGGGATACGCAGTATTTT. It is translated as CASSFYARDTQYF.